This T cell receptor beta chain was observed in a study of T cell changes during pregnancy in multiple sclerosis. Trimming at V came to 4 bases and at J to 3 bases, leaving 9 bases not matched to a gene. Germline V CDR1 and CDR2: LGHNA, YNFKEQ. The CDR3 runs to 17 residues. The repertoire was sequenced with immunoSEQ multiplex PCR; TCRdb's copy has only in-frame clones and lacks some. The table has tens of thousands of clones, 85% to 95% seen once. Sequenced input: peripheral blood. The genes are TRBV4-2 and TRBJ2-2, with 9 bases matching TRBD2. The receptor comes from a female donor with multiple sclerosis, enrolled in a pregnancy study. The CDR3 bases are TGTGCCAGCAGCCGGGTCGGCCTAGCGGGGTACACCGGGGAGCTGTTTTTT. Protein product: CASSRVGLAGYTGELFF.